Detailed here is one T cell receptor beta chain. Antigen: not known. Trimming cost V 3 bases and J 0 bases, with 13 bases left between them. Germline lookup yields CDR1 MDHEN and CDR2 SYDVKM. CDR3 length: 16 amino acids. The sample is drawn from a study of shared clonotypes between healthy human individuals. Study details: Per-donor plates numbered three CD4 naive, three CD4 memory, two CD8 naive and one CD8 memory.

Profiling relied on immunoSEQ multiplex PCR, and the TCRdb table lists in-frame clones only, not all of them. Altogether about 1.1 million clones are present, approximately 78% being singletons, with the ten largest covering 0.55% to 0.7%. Study conclusions and caveats: Estimated richness values were generally larger in naive subsets than in memory subsets.

Sequenced: memory CD4+ T cells from PBMCs. The subset denotes: CD45RA-negative fraction. The chain uses TRBV28 and TRBJ2-3; no clear D gene. This clonotype was obtained from a man aged 18 to 29 in good health. Some clones in this sample may be carry-over from other donors' samples. CDR3 bases: TGTGCCAGCAGTTTGGGCCAACGGATTAGCACAGATACGCAGTATTTT. Encoded protein: CASSLGQRISTDTQYF.